These 9 T cell receptor beta chains were sequenced from one sample in a study of neurological immune-mediated disorders. Each CDR3 protein is one row after TCRdb ran MiXCR on the 5' RACE reads. The sample gives about 50,000 distinct CDR3 sequences, less than 5% of which show up once; 2.9% is in the top ten. The sample was PBMCs. The receptors come from a man in his forties or fifties with multiple sclerosis.

This clonotype was seen ten or more times. This rearrangement joins TRBV27 to TRBJ2-7; D is ambiguous. CDR3 length equals 13 residues. Germline values: CDR1 MNHEY, CDR2 SMNVEV (reference sequence). Between the trimmed V and J ends, which lost 2 bases and 1 base, there was a span of 6 bases. CDR3 nucleotide sequence: TGTGCCAGCAGTTTACTTCCATCCTACGAGCAGTACTTC. Its translation is CASSLLPSYEQYF.

This clonotype was detected many times. The junction departs from germline at one end; a sequencing error may be responsible. The gene calls are TRBV7-7 and TRBJ2-5, with 15 bases fitting TRBD2. The CDR3 has 17 residues. CDR1 and CDR2 from the germline V gene are SSHAT and FNYEAQ (reference sequence). The CDR3 nucleotides are TGTGCTAGCAGCCCTCGGACTAGCGGGGGGGAAATTGAGACCCAGTACTTC. Translated: CASSPRTSGGEIETQYF. Full variable domain (remainder filled in from reference TRBV7-7 and TRBJ2-5): GAGVSQSPRYKVTKRGQDVTLRCDPISSHATLYWYQQALGQGPEFLTYFNYEAQPDKSGLPSDRFSAERPEGSISTLTIQRTEQRDSAMYRCASSPRTSGGEIETQYFGPGTRLLVL.

V gene TRBV13 combines with J gene TRBJ2-7, with D possibly being TRBD2 (5 bases). CDR3 size: 12 residues. Germline V gene data show CDR1 as PRHDT and CDR2 as FYEKMQ (reference sequence). V was pared by 10 bases and J by 3 bases, with 13 bases between. CDR3 residues: CATAGSDYEQYF. CDR3 nucleotides: TGTGCCACCGCGGGTAGCGACTACGAGCAGTACTTC.

This clonotype was seen many times. V gene TRBV5-1 combines with J gene TRBJ2-3, with 7 bases identical to TRBD2. Losses at the gene ends were 6 bases for V and 4 bases for J; bases not matched to a gene: 8. Germline-derived CDR1 and CDR2 are SGHRS and YFSETQ. There are 14 residues in the CDR3. The DNA of the CDR3 is TGCGCCAGCACCCCCCGCGGGAGCGCAGATACGCAGTATTTT. It encodes CASTPRGSADTQYF.

This clonotype was picked up many times. This chain uses TRBV12-3 or TRBV12-4 with TRBJ2-1, with unresolved D. The CDR3 has 14 amino acids. V gave up 7 bases and J gave up 12 bases, with 22 bases separating them. In DNA form, the CDR3 reads TGTGCCAGCACTACTCTTTTGGGGTTCAAGGGGCAGTTCTTC. As protein: CASTTLLGFKGQFF.

A few counts support this clonotype. An end of the junction does not agree with germline; a read error may underlie this. The chain recombines TRBV7-2 with TRBJ1-6; tentatively, D is TRBD1 (5 bases). CDR3 length: 15 residues. Per the germline V gene, CDR1 is SGHTA and CDR2 is FQGNSA. The CDR3 DNA follows: TGTGCCAGCAGCCTAGACGGGGGGTCTGGGTCACCCCTCAACTTT. Protein sequence: CASSLDGGSGSPLNF.

In this sample, this clonotype turned up many times. V is TRBV20-1 and J is TRBJ2-7; unclear D gene. The CDR3 length is 12 residues. Germline CDR1 DFQATT, CDR2 SNEGSKA (reference sequence). The germline V and J ends were trimmed by 5 bases and 3 bases, with 11 bases remaining between them. CDR3 in amino acids: CSALPTGYEQYF. CDR3 DNA sequence: TGCAGTGCTCTCCCCACCGGCTACGAGCAGTACTTC.

This clonotype was seen repeatedly, ten times or more. The rearrangement links TRBV20-1 to TRBJ1-1; D call uncertain. This CDR3 spans 16 amino acids. In germline, CDR1 is DFQATT, CDR2 SNEGSKA (reference sequence). V was shortened by 0 bases and J by 2 bases, with 16 bases between the two germline ends. The CDR3 protein is CSARDHRLGSNTEAFF. The CDR3 nucleotides are TGCAGTGCTAGAGACCACCGGCTGGGCAGTAACACTGAAGCTTTCTTT.

Many counts were recorded for this clonotype. This chain uses TRBV20-1 with TRBJ1-1; 7 bases line up with TRBD1. The germline gives CDR1 DFQATT, CDR2 SNEGSKA (reference sequence). Trimming took 6 bases from V and 5 from J; bases not matched to a gene: 9. This CDR3 is 13 amino acids long. CDR3 sequence reads: CSAATGLMTEAFF. The CDR3 nucleotides are TGCAGTGCAGCGACAGGGTTAATGACTGAAGCTTTCTTT.